The clone carrying this T cell receptor (beta chain) has just a few counts. Its antigen is undetermined. This entry belongs to a study of T-cell memory formation after mild COVID-19. V lost 7 bases and J lost 0, with 12 bases in between. This CDR3 region has 14 residues. Germline V gene lookup returns CDR1 ENHRY and CDR2 SYGVKD. Broader study findings: Pre-infection memory harbored some responding clones, suggesting cross-reactive memory joined.

Via MiXCR, TCRdb re-called the 5' RACE reads, giving one row per CDR3 protein. The sample records about 470,000 distinct CDR3 sequences, roughly 25% being singletons. The rearrangement links TRBV10-3 to TRBJ1-1, with unresolved D. The source of this sequence is an adult woman who had mild COVID-19 (a few samples of this study predate the infection). Cell type and time point are not known. The sample taken for sequencing was PBMCs or a T cell subset sorted from them (not recorded which). In DNA, the CDR3 is TGTGCCATCAAGCTGACGGATATGAACACTGAAGCTTTCTTT. Amino acids: CAIKLTDMNTEAFF.